What follows describes a single TCR beta chain. The antigen is undetermined. The CDR3 runs 14 residues. Germline V lookup: CDR1 SNHLY, CDR2 FYNNEI. Trimming stripped 5 bases from V and 3 bases from J, with 11 bases between. PCR primers comprised 60 Vbeta and 13 Jbeta primers. Repertoires were generated with immunoSEQ multiplex PCR, while TCRdb's copy carries only in-frame clones and drops some. The table lists under 130,000 clones, more than 60% of them singletons. The data stem from a study of cytomegalovirus exposure and HLA in healthy donors. For the study at large: Membership in the Caucasian-associated ancestry cluster was found for around 81% of approximately 430 genotyped donors.

The study, taken as a whole, reports: TCR beta sequences reportedly predicted the HLA-A and HLA-B alleles of most subjects accurately. A later analysis reportedly found that, within productive TCRs, an Asian-associated ancestry cluster had fewer N-insertions than the mean observed across the roughly 670 donors. A later analysis linked a missense variant in DCLRE1C to the trimming of TCR beta V and J genes.

The material sequenced was PBMCs. The sequence was collected from a female donor in good health and CMV-seropositive. This sequence joins TRBV2 and TRBJ1-3; D may be TRBD1 (6 bases). CDR3 region: CASSLGHLGNTIYF. Written as DNA, the CDR3 is TGTGCCAGCAGTCTGGGACACCTTGGAAACACCATATATTTT. Filled out from reference TRBV2 and TRBJ1-3, the complete variable domain reads EPEVTQTPSHQVTQMGQEVILRCVPISNHLYFYWYRQILGQKVEFLVSFYNNEISEKSEIFDDQFSVERPDGSNFTLKIRSTKLEDSAMYFCASSLGHLGNTIYFGEGSWLTVV.